Listed below are T cell receptor beta chains from one sample, sequenced in a study of control samples from healthy donors and cancer patients. The table came from immunoSEQ multiplex PCR; TCRdb's copy has only in-frame clones and leaves some out. This sample has 22,000 or so clones, with 88% found just once. The sample was PBMCs. These receptors were taken from a woman aged 55-69 years with head and neck cancer. Each CDR3 is given with its conserved first and last residue. The D gene is left open where the match is weak. Only part of the rows carry a size: once, few, many, or a class if the clone is expanded.

v_gene,d_gene,j_gene,abundance,CDR3aa,CDR3nt
TRBV6-5,.,TRBJ2-7,.,CASGLGGSSYEQYF,TGTGCCAGCGGGCTTGGGGGGAGCTCCTACGAGCAGTACTTC
TRBV18,TRBD1,TRBJ1-5,.,CASSPNQGAVGQPQHF,TGTGCCAGCTCACCAAATCAGGGGGCGGTCGGTCAGCCCCAGCATTTT
TRBV30,.,TRBJ2-7,.,CAWKPFQSGLIYEQYF,TGTGCCTGGAAGCCATTCCAGTCGGGACTCATCTACGAGCAGTACTTC
TRBV2,.,TRBJ2-3,.,CASSTGTPRTDTQYF,TGTGCCAGCAGTACCGGGACCCCCCGCACAGATACGCAGTATTTT
TRBV27,.,TRBJ1-4,.,CASRPEGGFNEKLFF,TGTGCCAGCAGACCCGAGGGGGGTTTTAATGAAAAACTGTTTTTT
TRBV27,TRBD1,TRBJ1-6,.,CASSLWDRRSPLHF,TGTGCCAGCAGTTTATGGGACAGAAGATCACCCCTCCACTTT
TRBV14,TRBD2,TRBJ2-7,.,CASSQERGGSYEQYF,TGTGCCAGCAGCCAGGAGCGGGGGGGTTCCTACGAGCAGTACTTC
TRBV3-1/TRBV3-2,.,TRBJ1-4,.,CASSYGAGDGKLFF,TGTGCCAGCAGCTACGGAGCAGGGGACGGAAAACTGTTTTTT
TRBV21-1,.,TRBJ1-5,.,CASSTGTGKHQPQHF,TGTGCCAGCAGCACCGGGACAGGGAAACACCAGCCCCAGCATTTT
TRBV9,TRBD1,TRBJ2-2,.,CASSLTGGLGTGELFF,TGTGCCAGCAGCCTCACAGGGGGCTTAGGAACCGGGGAGCTGTTTTTT
TRBV13,TRBD2,TRBJ2-2,.,CASSYREAGTGELFF,TGTGCCAGCAGCTATCGGGAGGCGGGGACCGGGGAGCTGTTTTTT
TRBV18,.,TRBJ1-2,.,CASSPDRLFVSDGYTF,TGTGCCAGCTCACCAGACCGCCTTTTCGTGTCTGATGGCTACACCTTC
TRBV6-1,TRBD1,TRBJ1-5,.,CASSDRARLHQPQHF,TGTGCCAGCAGCGACAGGGCCCGGTTACATCAGCCCCAGCATTTT
TRBV7-3,.,TRBJ1-1,.,CASSLQGTSEAFF,TGTGCCAGCAGCTTACAGGGAACATCTGAAGCTTTCTTT
TRBV27,.,TRBJ1-5,.,CASSTSAGWGSNQPQHF,TGTGCCAGCAGCACATCAGCAGGGTGGGGTAGCAATCAGCCCCAGCATTTT
TRBV7-2,.,TRBJ2-1,.,CASSLDGSYNEQFF,TGTGCCAGCAGCTTAGACGGCTCCTACAATGAGCAGTTCTTC
TRBV24-1,.,TRBJ2-1,.,CATSDRTSGAYNEQFF,TGTGCCACCAGTGACCGGACCTCGGGCGCCTACAATGAGCAGTTCTTC
TRBV2,.,TRBJ1-2,.,CASRGRNYGYTF,TGTGCCAGCAGGGGGCGAAACTATGGCTACACCTTC
TRBV5-4,TRBD2,TRBJ2-1,.,CASSLGALAGSPNEQFF,TGTGCCAGCAGCTTGGGGGCACTAGCGGGATCACCCAATGAGCAGTTCTTC
TRBV20-1,.,TRBJ1-1,.,CSARESAEAFF,TGCAGTGCTAGAGAGAGCGCTGAAGCTTTCTTT
TRBV18,.,TRBJ2-7,.,CASSYSTAGAYEQYF,TGTGCCAGCTCATACTCAACCGCAGGGGCCTACGAGCAGTACTTC
TRBV5-1,.,TRBJ1-3,.,CASSLAARGSGDTIYF,TGCGCCAGCAGCTTGGCCGCTAGGGGTTCGGGTGACACCATATATTTT
TRBV7-2,.,TRBJ2-7,.,CASSLGFREQYF,TGTGCCAGCAGCTTAGGGTTCAGGGAGCAGTACTTC
TRBV7-2,TRBD2,TRBJ2-1,.,CASSLAWREGPNEQFF,TGTGCCAGCAGCTTAGCTTGGCGGGAGGGCCCAAATGAGCAGTTCTTC
TRBV19,TRBD2,TRBJ2-1,.,CASTPPRGLAGSAHNEQFF,TGTGCCAGTACCCCCCCCAGGGGACTAGCGGGATCAGCCCACAATGAGCAGTTCTTC
TRBV4-1,.,TRBJ1-5,.,CASSPTAYSNQPQHF,TGCGCCAGCAGCCCGACAGCGTATAGCAATCAGCCCCAGCATTTT
TRBV27,.,TRBJ2-7,.,CASSHSHEGEQYF,TGTGCCAGCAGTCATTCTCACGAGGGCGAGCAGTACTTC
TRBV5-1,TRBD2,TRBJ2-3,.,CASSISGSSDTQYF,TGCGCCAGCAGCATAAGCGGGAGTTCAGATACGCAGTATTTT
TRBV14,.,TRBJ1-6,.,CASSQAITGNSPLHF,TGTGCCAGCAGCCAAGCCATTACGGGGAATTCACCCCTCCACTTT
TRBV5-1,TRBD1,TRBJ1-1,.,CASSLGGTALNTEAFF,TGCGCCAGCAGCTTGGGGGGGACAGCCCTGAACACTGAAGCTTTCTTT
TRBV7-8,TRBD1,TRBJ2-7,.,CASSYRDSSSYEQYF,TGTGCCAGCAGCTACCGGGACAGCAGCTCCTACGAGCAGTACTTC
TRBV7-9,.,TRBJ2-1,.,CASSPPLSSYNEQFF,TGTGCCAGCAGCCCCCCGCTGAGCTCCTACAATGAGCAGTTCTTC
TRBV14,.,TRBJ2-6,.,CASSQEEAVGANVLTF,TGTGCCAGCAGCCAAGAGGAGGCGGTAGGGGCCAACGTCCTGACTTTC
TRBV5-1,.,TRBJ1-4,once,CASSSDLSTNEKLFF,TGCGCCAGCAGCTCGGACCTCTCAACTAATGAAAAACTGTTTTTT
TRBV7-9,TRBD1,TRBJ1-1,.,CASSFDRAEAFF,TGTGCCAGCAGCTTCGACAGGGCAGAAGCTTTCTTT
TRBV28,.,TRBJ1-1,.,CASSRGGETEAFF,TGTGCCAGCAGCCGTGGCGGGGAAACTGAAGCTTTCTTT
TRBV2,.,TRBJ2-1,.,CASWAITYNEQFF,TGTGCCAGCTGGGCAATCACCTACAATGAGCAGTTCTTC
TRBV28,.,TRBJ1-2,.,CASSRTLWDYGYTF,TGTGCCAGCTCTCGGACTTTATGGGACTATGGCTACACCTTC
TRBV19,TRBD2,TRBJ2-6,.,CASKKEGSGAGANVLTF,TGTGCCAGTAAAAAGGAGGGCAGCGGGGCTGGGGCCAACGTCCTGACTTTC
TRBV28,.,TRBJ2-7,.,CASSPPSATWEQYF,TGTGCCAGCAGTCCCCCTTCCGCTACTTGGGAGCAGTACTTC
TRBV19,TRBD2,TRBJ2-3,.,CASKDAGGWADTQYF,TGTGCCAGTAAGGATGCGGGAGGGTGGGCCGATACGCAGTATTTT
TRBV5-1,.,TRBJ2-7,.,CASSYYRDRSYEQYF,TGCGCCAGCAGCTACTACCGGGACCGCTCCTACGAGCAGTACTTC
TRBV7-3,TRBD2,TRBJ2-1,.,CASSLHTSGSSYNEQFF,TGTGCCAGCAGCTTGCACACTAGCGGCAGCTCCTACAATGAGCAGTTCTTC
TRBV7-6,TRBD2,TRBJ2-1,.,CASSLLAGGPGEQFF,TGTGCCAGCAGCTTACTAGCGGGAGGGCCGGGTGAGCAGTTCTTC
TRBV27,.,TRBJ2-3,.,CASRTIGGPAADTQYF,TGTGCCAGCAGGACGATAGGTGGGCCAGCCGCAGATACGCAGTATTTT
TRBV6-1,.,TRBJ1-5,.,CASSEKGNQPQHF,TGTGCCAGCAGTGAAAAAGGGAACCAGCCCCAGCATTTT
TRBV13,.,TRBJ2-3,.,CASSLAGPTADTQYF,TGTGCCAGCAGCTTAGCGGGACCCACCGCAGATACGCAGTATTTT
TRBV18,.,TRBJ2-1,.,CASSMSLYNEQFF,TGTGCCAGCTCAATGTCCTTGTACAATGAGCAGTTCTTC
TRBV6-1,.,TRBJ2-1,.,CASSEEGFYSYNEQFF,TGTGCCAGCAGTGAAGAAGGGTTCTACTCCTACAATGAGCAGTTCTTC
TRBV11-2,.,TRBJ2-7,.,CASSLVVSYEQYF,TGTGCCAGCAGCTTAGTAGTGAGCTACGAGCAGTACTTC
TRBV6-5,TRBD2,TRBJ2-1,.,CASSYGGTSGRTEQFF,TGTGCCAGCAGTTACGGGGGGACTAGCGGGAGGACTGAGCAGTTCTTC
TRBV28,TRBD1,TRBJ2-7,.,CASSFPQTGLSF,TGTGCCAGCAGTTTTCCTCAGACAGGGCTCTCCTTC
TRBV2,.,TRBJ1-2,few,CASRPDASNYGYTF,TGTGCCAGCAGGCCGGATGCCTCTAACTATGGCTACACCTTC